This entry lists 26 T cell receptor beta chains sequenced from one sample in a study of blood T cell repertoires in COVID-19. Generated by immunoSEQ multiplex PCR, the TCRdb table keeps only in-frame clones and is missing some. Counted here are some 150,000 clones, approximately 81% occurring once; the ten biggest clones make up approximately 8.7%. Specimen: peripheral blood. The source of these receptors is a woman aged 55-70 years with active or convalescent COVID-19.

This chain uses TRBV6-1 with TRBJ2-1; 7 bases match TRBD2. The germline CDR1 and CDR2 sequences are MNHNS and SASEGT. The CDR3 extends over 15 amino acids. Germline trimming cut 2 bases from V and 3 bases from J; bases unmatched to any gene: 4. CDR3 amino acids: CASSELPSGYNEQFF. CDR3 nucleotides: TGTGCCAGCAGTGAATTGCCTAGCGGCTACAATGAGCAGTTCTTC.

This sequence joins TRBV19 and TRBJ1-5, with unresolved D. Trimming cost V 7 bases and J 2 bases, with 18 bases left between them. Germline CDR1 is LNHDA and CDR2 is SQIVND (reference sequence). The CDR3 loop spans 16 amino acids. The CDR3 DNA reads as TGTGCCAGTACCTCCGGGTCGGGGAGACGCAATCAGCCCCAGCATTTT. As protein: CASTSGSGRRNQPQHF.

The chain combines TRBV3-1 (or the pseudogene TRBV3-2) with TRBJ2-2, with 10 bases lining up with TRBD2. This CDR3 is 17 amino acids long. With 1 base clipped from V and 5 bases from J, the junction kept 7 bases outside the gene matches. Germline CDR1 reads LGHDT; CDR2 reads YNNKEL (reference sequence). The CDR3 protein is CASSQGLAGVDTGELFF. CDR3 bases: TGTGCCAGCAGCCAAGGGCTAGCGGGAGTAGATACCGGGGAGCTGTTTTTT.

The chain employs TRBV19 and TRBJ2-2; 7 positions match TRBD1. Germline V lookup: CDR1 LNHDA, CDR2 SQIVND (reference sequence). J lost 5 bases, V lost 4 bases, and 16 bases had no gene match. The CDR3 sequence is 18 residues long. In nucleotides, the CDR3 is TGTGCCAGTAGTACCCGACAGGGTAGAATGATTAAGACCGGGGAGCTGTTTTTT. Amino acids: CASSTRQGRMIKTGELFF.

V usage is TRBV5-1 and J usage is TRBJ1-5; 11 nucleotides agree with TRBD1. The CDR3 has 14 residues. CDR1 is SGHRS, CDR2 YFSETQ, per germline. The V segment lost 3 bases and the J segment 7 bases; nucleotides outside the gene matches: 3. CDR3 in amino acids: CASSSGTGGQPQHF. The CDR3 DNA follows: TGCGCCAGCAGCTCCGGGACAGGGGGACAGCCCCAGCATTTT.

The gene calls are TRBV6-2 or TRBV6-3 and TRBJ1-5, with unresolved D. Trimming stripped 4 bases from V and 5 bases from J, with 18 bases between. CDR3 length equals 16 residues. CDR1 and CDR2 (germline): MNHEY, SVGEGT. CDR3 DNA: TGTGCCAGCAGTTCGCCGGGGTTGGGTTTGGATCAGCCCCAGCATTTT. Residues: CASSSPGLGLDQPQHF.

The chain couples TRBV5-1 to TRBJ1-2; D is unclear. Germline values: CDR1 SGHRS, CDR2 YFSETQ. This CDR3 spans 14 amino acids. V was shortened by 0 bases and J by 4 bases, with 10 bases between the two germline ends. CDR3 in amino acids: CASSLEGDGYGYTF. CDR3 sequence (DNA): TGCGCCAGCAGCTTGGAGGGAGATGGCTATGGCTACACCTTC.

The chain combines TRBV4-2 with TRBJ2-3; 11 positions match TRBD2. This CDR3 is 16 amino acids long. The V gene's germline CDR1 is LGHNA and CDR2 YNFKEQ. The V and J ends lost 2 bases and 4 bases, in that order; junction bases with no gene match: 5. CDR3 region: CASSQPLAGGSDTQYF. CDR3 DNA sequence: TGTGCCAGCAGCCAACCTCTAGCGGGGGGATCAGATACGCAGTATTTT.

The J gene is TRBJ1-2, the V gene TRBV10-2, with D hard to call. The germline V gene encodes CDR1 WSHSY and CDR2 SAAADI. The CDR3 consists of 12 residues. V dropped 4 bases and J dropped 2 bases, with 5 bases sitting between them. The CDR3 here is CASSGGNYGYTF. CDR3 DNA: TGCGCCAGCAGTGGAGGGAACTATGGCTACACCTTC.

This clone was observed a few times. The V call is TRBV7-3, the J call TRBJ2-2, with D uncertain. Trimming shortened V by 2 bases and J by 5 bases, and 6 bases separated the two germline ends. This CDR3 spans 13 amino acids. CDR1 SGHTA and CDR2 FQGTGA come from the germline V gene. The chain's CDR3 is CASSLSTTGELFF. The CDR3 nucleotides are TGTGCCAGCAGCTTATCAACAACCGGGGAGCTGTTTTTT.

The chain has TRBV5-4 and TRBJ1-2; D remains ambiguous. Germline loops: CDR1 SGHNT, CDR2 YYREEE (reference sequence). V was clipped by 2 bases and J by 4 bases, with 15 bases between them. CDR3 size: 15 residues. The DNA for the CDR3 is TGTGCCAGCAGCTTCGACCTCCGGGATTTCTATGGCTACACCTTC. Translation gives CASSFDLRDFYGYTF.

The chain's CDR3 is CASSLPREDTEAFF. The CDR3 DNA is TGCGCCAGCAGCTTGCCCAGGGAGGACACTGAAGCTTTCTTT. The chain couples TRBV5-1 to TRBJ1-1, with D possibly matching TRBD1 (5 bases). This CDR3 has 14 residues. The germline V gene has CDR1 SGHRS and CDR2 YFSETQ. V gave up 1 base and J gave up 3 bases, with 10 bases separating them.

The chain has TRBV6-6 and TRBJ2-7; the match to TRBD2 covers 15 bases. Trimming at V came to 5 bases and at J to 4 bases, leaving 9 bases not matched to a gene. Germline CDR1 reads MNHNY; CDR2 reads SVGAGI (reference sequence). The CDR3 spans 17 residues. This chain's CDR3 is CASSLGLAGGNRYEQYF. In DNA, the CDR3 is TGTGCCAGCAGTCTCGGACTAGCGGGAGGGAATAGGTACGAGCAGTACTTC.

The gene calls are TRBV6-1 and TRBJ1-4; no firm D call. The CDR3 contains 15 residues. V lost 3 bases and J lost 3, with 11 bases in between. CDR1 is MNHNS, CDR2 SASEGT, per germline. CDR3 sequence reads: CASSDTGIANEKLFF. The CDR3 DNA reads TGTGCCAGCAGTGACACCGGGATCGCTAATGAAAAACTGTTTTTT.

The genes are TRBV5-1 and TRBJ2-5; 13 bases align to TRBD2. The germline gives CDR1 SGHRS, CDR2 YFSETQ. The CDR3 covers 16 residues. V trimming: 2 bases; J trimming: 1 base; junction bases outside the gene matches: 2. The CDR3 spells CASSFGLAGVQETQYF. CDR3 nucleotides: TGCGCCAGCAGCTTCGGACTAGCGGGGGTCCAAGAGACCCAGTACTTC.

The V call is TRBV27, the J call TRBJ2-3, with 10 positions matching TRBD2. CDR3 length: 16 residues. V was clipped by 4 bases and J by 3 bases; unmatched bases: 7. CDR1 is MNHEY and CDR2 is SMNVEV in the germline V gene (reference sequence). The CDR3 reads CASSSTTSGRTDTQYF. In DNA, the CDR3 is TGTGCCAGCAGTTCAACGACTAGCGGGCGAACAGATACGCAGTATTTT.

The genes are TRBV6-4 and TRBJ2-2; tentatively, D is TRBD1 (6 bases). The V and J ends lost 4 bases and 6 bases respectively, with 15 bases between them. This CDR3 region has 15 residues. The V gene's germline CDR1 is MRHNA and CDR2 SNTAGT. Here the CDR3 DNA reads TGTGCCAGCAGTGCGACAGGCTTTAACGCCGGGGAGCTGTTTTTT. This gives the protein CASSATGFNAGELFF.

The chain is built from TRBV5-6 and TRBJ2-3; possible D gene TRBD2, 5 bases. Trimming took 1 base from V and 7 from J, leaving 19 bases between them. This CDR3 has 16 residues. CDR1 and CDR2 (germline): SGHDT, YYEEEE. CDR3 residues: CASSLKEERFLNTQYF. The DNA for the CDR3 is TGTGCCAGCAGCTTGAAGGAGGAGCGGTTTCTCAATACGCAGTATTTT.

This clone was seen many times. The V and J genes are TRBV4-2 and TRBJ1-5, with TRBD1 as a possible D gene (6 bases). The CDR3 consists of 16 residues. Trimming took off 4 bases at V and 4 bases at J, with 17 bases between the two ends. Germline V gives CDR1 LGHNA, CDR2 YNFKEQ. Written as DNA, the CDR3 is TGTGCCAGCAGCCGAGTTGTACAGGGATCTAATCAGCCCCAGCATTTT. It codes for CASSRVVQGSNQPQHF.

The V call is TRBV19, the J call TRBJ1-1, with TRBD1 matching over 9 bases. Germline V gives CDR1 LNHDA, CDR2 SQIVND (reference sequence). V lost 2 bases, J lost 7 bases, and 8 bases stayed unmatched. This CDR3 contains 15 residues. DNA for the CDR3: TGTGCCAGTAGTATAACAGGGGGCGCGTTTGATGAAGCTTTCTTT. It yields the protein CASSITGGAFDEAFF.

V usage is TRBV30 and J usage is TRBJ1-2; no clear D gene. The CDR3 is made up of 13 amino acids. Germline V lookup: CDR1 GTSNPN, CDR2 SVGIG (reference sequence). Trimming took off 1 base at V and 4 bases at J, with 10 bases between the two ends. The DNA of the CDR3 is TGTGCCTGGAGTGGTCAGACATTCTATGGCTACACCTTC. Its translation is CAWSGQTFYGYTF.

This chain joins TRBV5-5 and TRBJ2-5, with 10 bases lining up with TRBD1. The germline CDR1 and CDR2 sequences are SGHKS and YYEKEE (reference sequence). This CDR3 region has 15 residues. V was clipped by 0 bases and J by 4 bases; unmatched bases: 3. This CDR3 is CASSLEGQGGETQYF. In DNA, the CDR3 is TGTGCCAGCAGCTTGGAAGGACAGGGGGGAGAGACCCAGTACTTC.

This chain joins TRBV5-1 and TRBJ1-2, with D maybe TRBD1 (5 bases). Deletions cut 4 bases from V and 2 bases from J, with 9 bases between. The CDR3 has 13 amino acids. From germline, CDR1 is SGHRS and CDR2 YFSETQ. In DNA form, the CDR3 reads TGCGCCAGCAGCCCGGACACCAACTATGGCTACACCTTC. This sequence encodes CASSPDTNYGYTF.

V and J are TRBV6-5 and TRBJ2-1; D is undetermined. Trimming shortened V by 6 bases and J by 5 bases, and 17 bases separated the two germline ends. This CDR3 has 15 residues. From germline, CDR1 is MNHEY and CDR2 SVGAGI. This CDR3 reads CASSDGSLPDNEQFF. DNA of the CDR3: TGTGCCAGCAGCGATGGGTCACTACCAGACAATGAGCAGTTCTTC.

V usage is TRBV29-1 and J usage is TRBJ2-5; 9 nucleotides agree with TRBD1. With V trimmed by 6 bases and J by 4 bases, 3 bases remained unmatched. Germline CDR1 reads SQVTM; CDR2 reads ANQGSEA. The CDR3 has 12 residues. CDR3 amino acids: CSVAGQGETQYF. CDR3 bases: TGCAGCGTCGCGGGACAGGGAGAGACCCAGTACTTC.

The J gene is TRBJ1-1, the V gene TRBV5-1; maybe TRBD1 (6 bases). The CDR3 is made up of 13 amino acids. V dropped 4 bases and J dropped 0 bases, with 7 bases sitting between them. Germline V gives CDR1 SGHRS, CDR2 YFSETQ. This CDR3 is CASSRQVNTEAFF. The CDR3 coding sequence is TGCGCCAGCAGCAGACAGGTGAACACTGAAGCTTTCTTT.